This T cell receptor beta chain was found in a study of blood T cell repertoires in COVID-19. Turning to the study itself: Acute and convalescent COVID-19 samples came from the United States, Italy and Spain.

The CDR3 spans 14 residues. CDR1 is SNHLY, CDR2 FYNNEI, per germline. As for this clone: A read error may account for a junction end that differs from germline.

Authors' analysis steps: Reference gene primers were amplified, and this amplification served to estimate nucleated cell counts. The protocol was immunoSEQ multiplex PCR, while the TCRdb copy is restricted to in-frame clones and leaves out a portion. The V and J calls and clone size come from that table; D and trimming were worked out from the DNA. Here the sample spans hundreds of thousands of clones, around 80% being singletons. This receptor was obtained from a woman in her thirties or forties with active or convalescent COVID-19. This chain connects TRBV2 to TRBJ2-7, with TRBD1 identical over 9 bases. Sequenced sample: peripheral blood. The CDR3 DNA reads as TGTGCCAGCGGTGAAGGGACAGGGAACTACGAGCAGTACTTC. Encoded protein: CASGEGTGNYEQYF. Looking up the rest from reference TRBV2 and TRBJ2-7 gives the full variable domain: EPEVTQTPSHQVTQMGQEVILRCVPISNHLYFYWYRQILGQKVEFLVSFYNNEISEKSEIFDDQFSVERPDGSNFTLKIRSTKLEDSAMYFCASGEGTGNYEQYFGPGTRLTVT.